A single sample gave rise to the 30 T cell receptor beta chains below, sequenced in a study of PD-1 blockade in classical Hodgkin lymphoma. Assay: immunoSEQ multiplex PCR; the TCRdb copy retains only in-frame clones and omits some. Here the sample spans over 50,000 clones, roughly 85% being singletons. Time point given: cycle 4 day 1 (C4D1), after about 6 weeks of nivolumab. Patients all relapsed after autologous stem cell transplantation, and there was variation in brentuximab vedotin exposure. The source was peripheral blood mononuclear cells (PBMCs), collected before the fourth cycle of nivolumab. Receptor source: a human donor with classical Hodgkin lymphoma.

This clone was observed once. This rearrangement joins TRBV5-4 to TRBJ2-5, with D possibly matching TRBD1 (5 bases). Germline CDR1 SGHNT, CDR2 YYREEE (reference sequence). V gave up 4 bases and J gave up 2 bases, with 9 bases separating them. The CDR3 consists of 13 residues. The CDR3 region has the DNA TGTGCCAGCAGCCCGACAGTTCAAGAGACCCAGTACTTC. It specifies CASSPTVQETQYF.

The CDR3 is CASSRSGVSTEAFF. CDR3 nucleotide sequence: TGTGCCAGCAGCCGATCAGGGGTGAGCACTGAAGCTTTCTTT. This chain uses TRBV7-9 with TRBJ1-1; possibly TRBD1 for D (6 bases). Germline V gene data show CDR1 as SEHNR and CDR2 as FQNEAQ (reference sequence). The CDR3 spans 14 residues. V was shortened by 5 bases and J by 4 bases, with 14 bases between the two germline ends.

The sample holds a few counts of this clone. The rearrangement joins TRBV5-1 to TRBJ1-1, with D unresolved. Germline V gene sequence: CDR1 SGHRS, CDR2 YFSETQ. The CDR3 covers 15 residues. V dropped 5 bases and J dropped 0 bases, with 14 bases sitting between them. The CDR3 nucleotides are TGCGCCAGCAGGGGGTCGGTAACAGTGAACACTGAAGCTTTCTTT. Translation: CASRGSVTVNTEAFF. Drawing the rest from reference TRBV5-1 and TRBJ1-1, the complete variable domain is KAGVTQTPRYLIKTRGQQVTLSCSPISGHRSVSWYQQTPGQGLQFLFEYFSETQRNKGNFPGRFSGRQFSNSRSEMNVSTLELGDSALYLCASRGSVTVNTEAFFGQGTRLTVV.

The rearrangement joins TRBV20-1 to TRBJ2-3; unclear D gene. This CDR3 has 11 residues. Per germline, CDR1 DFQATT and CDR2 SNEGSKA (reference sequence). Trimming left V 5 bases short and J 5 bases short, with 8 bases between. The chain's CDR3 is CSARIIDTQYF. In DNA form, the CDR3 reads TGCAGTGCTCGAATCATAGATACGCAGTATTTT.

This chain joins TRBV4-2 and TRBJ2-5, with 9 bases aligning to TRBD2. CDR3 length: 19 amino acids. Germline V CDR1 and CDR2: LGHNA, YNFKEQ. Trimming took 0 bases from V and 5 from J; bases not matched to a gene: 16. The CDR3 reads CASSQDGQALAGPWETQYF. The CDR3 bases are TGTGCCAGCAGCCAAGATGGGCAGGCCCTAGCGGGGCCTTGGGAGACCCAGTACTTC.

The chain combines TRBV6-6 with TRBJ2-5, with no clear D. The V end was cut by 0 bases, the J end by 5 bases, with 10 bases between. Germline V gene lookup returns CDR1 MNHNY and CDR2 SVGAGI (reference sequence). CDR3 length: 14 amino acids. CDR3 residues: CASSYSRTSETQYF. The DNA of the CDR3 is TGTGCCAGCAGTTACTCACGGACCAGTGAGACCCAGTACTTC.

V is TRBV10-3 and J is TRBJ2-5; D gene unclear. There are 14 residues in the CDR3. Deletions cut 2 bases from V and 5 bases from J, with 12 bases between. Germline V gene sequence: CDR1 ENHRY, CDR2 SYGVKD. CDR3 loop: CAISEDPYEETQYF. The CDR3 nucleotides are TGTGCCATCAGTGAGGACCCCTACGAGGAGACCCAGTACTTC.

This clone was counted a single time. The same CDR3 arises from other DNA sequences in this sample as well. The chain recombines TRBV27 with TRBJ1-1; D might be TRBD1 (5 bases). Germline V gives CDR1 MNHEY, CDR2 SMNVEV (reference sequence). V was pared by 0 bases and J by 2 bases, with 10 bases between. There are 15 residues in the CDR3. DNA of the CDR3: TGTGCCAGCAGTTTATCAGGGACGGTAAACACTGAAGCTTTCTTT. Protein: CASSLSGTVNTEAFF.

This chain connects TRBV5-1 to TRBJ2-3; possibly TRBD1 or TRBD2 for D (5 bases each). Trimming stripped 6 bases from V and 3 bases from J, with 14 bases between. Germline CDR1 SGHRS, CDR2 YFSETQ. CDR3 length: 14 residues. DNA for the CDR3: TGCGCCAGCAACCCTCGGGGCGCAACAGATACGCAGTATTTT. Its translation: CASNPRGATDTQYF.

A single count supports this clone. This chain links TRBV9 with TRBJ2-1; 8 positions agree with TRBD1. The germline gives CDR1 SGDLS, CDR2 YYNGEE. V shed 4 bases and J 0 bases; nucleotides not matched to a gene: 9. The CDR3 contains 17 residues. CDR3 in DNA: TGTGCCAGCAGCCCCCGACAGGGGCTGGACTCCTACAATGAGCAGTTCTTC. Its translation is CASSPRQGLDSYNEQFF.

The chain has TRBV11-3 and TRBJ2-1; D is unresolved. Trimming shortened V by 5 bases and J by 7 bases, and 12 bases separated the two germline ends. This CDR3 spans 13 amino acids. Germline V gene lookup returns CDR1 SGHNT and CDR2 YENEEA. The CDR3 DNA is TGTGCCAGCAGCCCGGACCCCCCAAATGAGCAGTTCTTC. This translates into CASSPDPPNEQFF.

This CDR3 is CASSTGTGNYGYTF. DNA of the CDR3: TGTGCCAGCAGTACCGGGACAGGGAACTATGGCTACACCTTC. V is TRBV5-5 and J is TRBJ1-2, with 9 bases identical to TRBD1. The germline CDR1 and CDR2 sequences are SGHKS and YYEKEE (reference sequence). The length of the CDR3 is 14 residues. V was pared by 5 bases and J by 2 bases, with 4 bases of the junction left unmatched.

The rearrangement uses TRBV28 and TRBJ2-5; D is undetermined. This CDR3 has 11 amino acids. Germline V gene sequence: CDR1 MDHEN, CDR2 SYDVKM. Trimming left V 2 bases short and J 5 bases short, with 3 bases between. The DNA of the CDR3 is TGTGCCAGCAGTTTAGATGAGACCCAGTACTTC. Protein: CASSLDETQYF.

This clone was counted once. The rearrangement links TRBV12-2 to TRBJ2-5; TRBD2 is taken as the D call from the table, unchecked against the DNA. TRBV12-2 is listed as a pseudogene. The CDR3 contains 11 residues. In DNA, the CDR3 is TGTGCAAGTCCAATCGGTGGGACCCAGTACTTC. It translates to CASPIGGTQYF.

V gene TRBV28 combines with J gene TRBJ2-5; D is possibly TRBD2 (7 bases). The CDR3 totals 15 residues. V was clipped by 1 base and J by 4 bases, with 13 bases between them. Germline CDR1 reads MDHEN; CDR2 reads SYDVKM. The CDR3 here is CASSLFAGAGETQYF. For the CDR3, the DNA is TGTGCCAGCAGTTTATTTGCGGGGGCGGGAGAGACCCAGTACTTC. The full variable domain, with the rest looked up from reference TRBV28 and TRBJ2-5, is DVKVTQSSRYLVKRTGEKVFLECVQDMDHENMFWYRQDPGLGLRLIYFSYDVKMKEKGDIPEGYSVSREKKERFSLILESASTNQTSMYLCASSLFAGAGETQYFGPGTRLLVL.

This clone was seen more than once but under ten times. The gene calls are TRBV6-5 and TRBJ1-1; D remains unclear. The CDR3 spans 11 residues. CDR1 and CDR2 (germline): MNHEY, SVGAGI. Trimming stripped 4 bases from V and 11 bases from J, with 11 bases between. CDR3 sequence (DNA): TGTGCCAGCAGTTCCCCTAACGGGGCTTTCTTT. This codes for CASSSPNGAFF.

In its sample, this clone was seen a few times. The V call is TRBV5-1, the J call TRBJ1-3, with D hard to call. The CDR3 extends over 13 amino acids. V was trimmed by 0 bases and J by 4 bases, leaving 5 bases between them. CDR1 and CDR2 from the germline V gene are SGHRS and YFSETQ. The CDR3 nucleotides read TGCGCCAGCAGCTTGGGATACGGAAACACCATATATTTT. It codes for CASSLGYGNTIYF. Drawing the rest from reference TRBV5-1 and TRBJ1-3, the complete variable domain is KAGVTQTPRYLIKTRGQQVTLSCSPISGHRSVSWYQQTPGQGLQFLFEYFSETQRNKGNFPGRFSGRQFSNSRSEMNVSTLELGDSALYLCASSLGYGNTIYFGEGSWLTVV.

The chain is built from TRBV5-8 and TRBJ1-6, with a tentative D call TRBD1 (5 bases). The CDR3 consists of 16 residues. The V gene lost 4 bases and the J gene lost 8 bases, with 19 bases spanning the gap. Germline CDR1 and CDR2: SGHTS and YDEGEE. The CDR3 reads CASSPRDSRTDSPLHF. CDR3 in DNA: TGTGCCAGCAGCCCGCGGGACTCCCGAACAGATTCACCCCTCCACTTT.

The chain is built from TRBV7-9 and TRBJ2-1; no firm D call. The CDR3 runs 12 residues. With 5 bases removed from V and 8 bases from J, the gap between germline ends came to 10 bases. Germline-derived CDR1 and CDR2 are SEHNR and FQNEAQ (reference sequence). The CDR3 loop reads CASSHLGDEQFF. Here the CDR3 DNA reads TGTGCCAGCAGCCACCTTGGCGATGAGCAGTTCTTC.

CDR3 sequence: CASSLWVGASYEQYF. Here the CDR3 DNA reads TGTGCCAGCAGCTTGTGGGTAGGGGCGTCCTACGAGCAGTACTTC. The gene calls are TRBV5-4 and TRBJ2-7; tentatively, D is TRBD1 (5 bases). Trimming stripped 1 base from V and 1 base from J, with 12 bases between. This CDR3 comprises 15 residues. The germline V gene encodes CDR1 SGHNT and CDR2 YYREEE (reference sequence).

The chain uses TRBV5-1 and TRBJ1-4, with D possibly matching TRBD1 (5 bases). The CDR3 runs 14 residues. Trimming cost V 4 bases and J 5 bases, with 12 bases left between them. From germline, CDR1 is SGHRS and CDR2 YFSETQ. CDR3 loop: CASSTGGGNEKLFF. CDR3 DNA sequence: TGCGCCAGCAGCACAGGAGGAGGGAATGAAAAACTGTTTTTT.

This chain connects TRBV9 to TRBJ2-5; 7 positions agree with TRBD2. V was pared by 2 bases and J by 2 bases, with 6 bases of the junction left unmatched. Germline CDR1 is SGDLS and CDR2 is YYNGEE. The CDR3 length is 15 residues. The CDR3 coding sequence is TGTGCCAGCAGCGTTACTAGCGCTCAACAAGAGACCCAGTACTTC. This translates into CASSVTSAQQETQYF.

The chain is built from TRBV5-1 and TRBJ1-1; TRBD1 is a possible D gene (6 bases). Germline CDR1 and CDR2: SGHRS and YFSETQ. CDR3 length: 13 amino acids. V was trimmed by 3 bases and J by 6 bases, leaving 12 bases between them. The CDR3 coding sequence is TGCGCCAGCAGCTGGAAGGGGGGAGCTGAAGCTTTCTTT. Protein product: CASSWKGGAEAFF.

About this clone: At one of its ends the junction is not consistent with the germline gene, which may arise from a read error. This CDR3 is CASSGTGGNAEAFF. DNA for the CDR3: TGTGCCAGCAGCGGTACAGGGGGGAACGCTGAAGCTTTCTTT. The J gene is TRBJ1-1, the V gene TRBV11-2, with 8 bases lining up with TRBD1. The CDR3 contains 14 residues. Germline values: CDR1 SGHAT, CDR2 FQNNGV.

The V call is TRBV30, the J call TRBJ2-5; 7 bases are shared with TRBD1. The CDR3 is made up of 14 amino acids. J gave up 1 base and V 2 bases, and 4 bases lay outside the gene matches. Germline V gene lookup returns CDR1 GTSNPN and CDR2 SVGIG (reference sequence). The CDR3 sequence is CAWSPRDSQETQYF. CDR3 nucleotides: TGTGCCTGGAGTCCCCGGGACAGCCAAGAGACCCAGTACTTC.

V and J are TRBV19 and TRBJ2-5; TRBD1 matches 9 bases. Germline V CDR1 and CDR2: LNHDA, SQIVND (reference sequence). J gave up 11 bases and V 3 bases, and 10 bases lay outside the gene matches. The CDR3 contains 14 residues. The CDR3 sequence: CASSMGQGINEQYF. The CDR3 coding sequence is TGTGCCAGTAGTATGGGACAGGGAATTAATGAGCAGTACTTC. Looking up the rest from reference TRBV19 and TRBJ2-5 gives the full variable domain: DGGITQSPKYLFRKEGQNVTLSCEQNLNHDAMYWYRQDPGQGLRLIYYSQIVNDFQKGDIAEGYSVSREKKESFPLTVTSAQKNPTAFYLCASSMGQGINEQYFGPGTRLLVL.

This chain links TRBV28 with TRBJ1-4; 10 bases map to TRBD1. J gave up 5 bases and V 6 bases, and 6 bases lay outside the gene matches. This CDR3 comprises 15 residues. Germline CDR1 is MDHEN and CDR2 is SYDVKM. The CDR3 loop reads CASRSPTGGNEKLFF. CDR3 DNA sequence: TGTGCCAGCAGATCTCCGACAGGGGGCAATGAAAAACTGTTTTTT.

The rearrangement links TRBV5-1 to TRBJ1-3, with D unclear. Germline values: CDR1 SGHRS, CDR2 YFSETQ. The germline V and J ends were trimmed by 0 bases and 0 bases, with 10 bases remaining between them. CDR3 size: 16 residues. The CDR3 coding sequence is TGCGCCAGCAGCTTGGCCCCGGTGGACTCTGGAAACACCATATATTTT. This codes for CASSLAPVDSGNTIYF.

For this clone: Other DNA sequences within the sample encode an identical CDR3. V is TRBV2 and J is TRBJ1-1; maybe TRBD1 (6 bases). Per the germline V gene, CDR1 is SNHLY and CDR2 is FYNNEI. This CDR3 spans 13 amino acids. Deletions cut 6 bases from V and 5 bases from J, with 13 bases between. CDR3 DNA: TGTGCCAGCAGGGGGGGGCGGGGGACTGAAGCTTTCTTT. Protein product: CASRGGRGTEAFF.

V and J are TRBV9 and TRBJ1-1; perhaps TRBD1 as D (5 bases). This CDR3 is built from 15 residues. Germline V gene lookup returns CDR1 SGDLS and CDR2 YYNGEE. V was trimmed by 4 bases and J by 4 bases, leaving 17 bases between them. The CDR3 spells CASSPAGTIGTEAFF. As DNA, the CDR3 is TGTGCCAGCAGCCCGGCCGGGACGATTGGCACTGAAGCTTTCTTT.